This T cell receptor beta chain stems from a study of identical twins. Findings and caveats of the study: Those out-of-frame alpha sequences shared by twins showed an excess of low generation probability.

This clonotype was counted only a few times. Its antigen is not identified. The ends lost 7 bases at V and 5 bases at J; junction bases unmatched: 7. The CDR3 consists of 13 residues. Germline assignment: CDR1 LNHNV and CDR2 YYDKDF (reference sequence). All donors were healthy Caucasians. Each cDNA held unique molecular identifiers, and template switching gave it a universal primer site. From the 5' RACE reads, TCRdb called clonotypes with MiXCR, one entry per CDR3 protein. The sample holds under 900,000 distinct CDR3 sequences, about 18% seen once. This sample also belongs to another study, concerning T cells expressing NK-cell markers. As that report states: The dominant NKG2C+ clonotypes represented roughly 1.0-7.5% of CD8+ T cells in five or six donors.

The specimen sequenced was PBMCs. The TCR originated in a woman younger than 35 in good health. This rearrangement joins TRBV15 to TRBJ1-1; 7 nucleotides line up with TRBD1. CDR3 residues: CATKQRGRTEAFF. CDR3 DNA sequence: TGTGCCACCAAACAAAGGGGGCGGACTGAAGCTTTCTTT.